This T cell receptor beta chain was captured in a study of shared clonotypes between healthy human individuals. A single count supports this clone. Its antigen is unknown. The data were produced by immunoSEQ multiplex PCR, yet TCRdb's version contains in-frame clones alone and is incomplete. The data contain just over 95,000 clones, around two thirds of them seen just once; the ten biggest clones take up less than 55%. Trimming stripped 1 base from V and 5 bases from J, with 9 bases between. Germline V gene sequence: CDR1 GTSNPN, CDR2 SVGIG (reference sequence). CDR3 size: 12 residues. Overall study findings and caveats: Memory subsets generally showed smaller estimated richness than naive subsets did. Limited genetic and exposure-history diversity came from having few donors.

The sample taken for sequencing was memory CD8+ T cells sorted from blood. Subset specified: CD45RO+ cells pooled with CCR7-negative TemRA cells. This clonotype originated in a man aged 25 to 40 in good health. This chain joins TRBV30 and TRBJ2-7, with D perhaps TRBD2 (5 bases). CDR3 sequence (DNA): TGTGCCTGGAGTGACACGCGGGACGAGCAGTACTTC. It specifies CAWSDTRDEQYF.